The clone carrying this T cell receptor beta chain occurred many times. These data are taken from a study of T cells after yellow fever vaccination. TCRdb fed the 5' RACE reads into MiXCR, producing one record per CDR3 protein. Here the sample spans a few hundred thousand distinct CDR3 sequences, around 4% being singletons. This CDR3 spans 17 amino acids. Per the germline V gene, CDR1 is LGHNA and CDR2 is YSLEER. Trimming cost V 1 base and J 5 bases; bases outside gene matches: 8. The material sequenced was PBMCs, taken on the day of the yellow fever booster vaccination. The TCR sequence derives from a man younger than 35 who received the YFV17D yellow fever vaccine. The genes are TRBV4-3 and TRBJ2-5, with 12 bases matching TRBD2. This CDR3 is CASSQGSSGGAGETQYF. The CDR3 DNA sequence: TGCGCCAGCAGCCAAGGTTCTAGCGGGGGGGCTGGGGAGACCCAGTACTTC.